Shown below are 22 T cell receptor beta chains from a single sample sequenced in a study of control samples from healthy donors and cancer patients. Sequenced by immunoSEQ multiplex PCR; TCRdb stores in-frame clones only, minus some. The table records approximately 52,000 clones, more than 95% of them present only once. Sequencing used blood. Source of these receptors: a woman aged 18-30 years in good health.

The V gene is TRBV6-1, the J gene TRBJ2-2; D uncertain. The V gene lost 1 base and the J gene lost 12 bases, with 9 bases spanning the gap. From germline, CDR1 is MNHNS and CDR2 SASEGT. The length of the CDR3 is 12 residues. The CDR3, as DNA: TGTGCCAGCAGTGAAGTTAGAGGACAGCTGTTTTTT. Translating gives CASSEVRGQLFF.

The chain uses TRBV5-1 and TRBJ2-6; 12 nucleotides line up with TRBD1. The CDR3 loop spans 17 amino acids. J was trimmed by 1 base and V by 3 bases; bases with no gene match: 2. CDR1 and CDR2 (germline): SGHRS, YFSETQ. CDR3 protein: CASSWDRGLSGANVLTF. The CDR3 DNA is TGCGCCAGCAGCTGGGACAGGGGGCTATCTGGGGCCAACGTCCTGACTTTC. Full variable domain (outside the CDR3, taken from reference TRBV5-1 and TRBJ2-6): KAGVTQTPRYLIKTRGQQVTLSCSPISGHRSVSWYQQTPGQGLQFLFEYFSETQRNKGNFPGRFSGRQFSNSRSEMNVSTLELGDSALYLCASSWDRGLSGANVLTFGAGSRLTVL.

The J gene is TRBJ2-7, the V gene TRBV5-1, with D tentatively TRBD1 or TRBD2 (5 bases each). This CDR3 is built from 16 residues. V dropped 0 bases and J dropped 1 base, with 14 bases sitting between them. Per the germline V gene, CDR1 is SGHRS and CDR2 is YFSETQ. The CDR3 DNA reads TGCGCCAGCAGCTTGGGGGGCGGACTTGGGTCCTACGAGCAGTACTTC. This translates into CASSLGGGLGSYEQYF.

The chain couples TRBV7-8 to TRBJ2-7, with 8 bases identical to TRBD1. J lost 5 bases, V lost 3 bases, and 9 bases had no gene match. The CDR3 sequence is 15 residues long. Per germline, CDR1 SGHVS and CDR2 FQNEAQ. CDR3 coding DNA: TGTGCCAGCAGCTTCCCGACCGGGACAGGACACGAGCAGTACTTC. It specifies CASSFPTGTGHEQYF.

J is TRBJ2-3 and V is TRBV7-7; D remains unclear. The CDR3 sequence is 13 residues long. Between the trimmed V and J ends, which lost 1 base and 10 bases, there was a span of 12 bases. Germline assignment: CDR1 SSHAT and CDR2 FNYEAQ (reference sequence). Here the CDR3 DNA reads TGTGCCAGCAGCTTAGGTTTCCAGAGTCCGCAGTATTTT. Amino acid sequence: CASSLGFQSPQYF.

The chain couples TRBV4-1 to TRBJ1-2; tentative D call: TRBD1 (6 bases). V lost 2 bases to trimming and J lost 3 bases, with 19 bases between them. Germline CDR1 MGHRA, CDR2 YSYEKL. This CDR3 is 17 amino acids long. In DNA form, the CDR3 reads TGCGCCAGCAGCCAATCCCCCACCCCACAGGGTGACTATGGCTACACCTTC. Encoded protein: CASSQSPTPQGDYGYTF.

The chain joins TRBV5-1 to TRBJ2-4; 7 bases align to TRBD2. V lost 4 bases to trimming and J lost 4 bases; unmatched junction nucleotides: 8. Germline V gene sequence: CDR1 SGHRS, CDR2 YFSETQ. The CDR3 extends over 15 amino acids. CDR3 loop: CASSPQGGLKNIQYF. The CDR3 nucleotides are TGCGCCAGCAGCCCTCAGGGAGGGTTAAAAAACATTCAGTACTTC.

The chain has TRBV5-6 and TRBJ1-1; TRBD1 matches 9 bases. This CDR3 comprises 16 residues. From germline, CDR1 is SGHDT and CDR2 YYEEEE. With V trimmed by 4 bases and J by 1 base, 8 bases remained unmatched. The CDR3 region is CASSAAGTGTNTEAFF. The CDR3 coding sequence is TGTGCCAGCAGCGCCGCCGGGACAGGGACGAACACTGAAGCTTTCTTT.

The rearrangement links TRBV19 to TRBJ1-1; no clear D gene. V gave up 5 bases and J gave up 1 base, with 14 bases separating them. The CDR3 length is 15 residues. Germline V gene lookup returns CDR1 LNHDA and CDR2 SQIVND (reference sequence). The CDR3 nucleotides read TGTGCCAGTAGTCCACGGTCCACGAAGAACACTGAAGCTTTCTTT. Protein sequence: CASSPRSTKNTEAFF.

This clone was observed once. The CDR3 region is CASSKTVGTEAFF. For the CDR3, the DNA is TGTGCCAGCAGTAAGACAGTTGGGACTGAAGCTTTCTTT. The rearrangement links TRBV6-4 to TRBJ1-1, with a weak D call TRBD1 (5 bases). This CDR3 is 13 amino acids long. Deletions cut 5 bases from V and 5 bases from J, with 12 bases between. CDR1 is MRHNA, CDR2 SNTAGT, per germline.

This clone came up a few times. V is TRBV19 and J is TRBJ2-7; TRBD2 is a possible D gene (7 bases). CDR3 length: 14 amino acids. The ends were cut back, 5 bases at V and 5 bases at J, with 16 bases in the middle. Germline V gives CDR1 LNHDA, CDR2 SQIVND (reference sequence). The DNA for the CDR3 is TGTGCCAGTAGTCCCAGGGGAGGGATCCACGAGCAGTACTTC. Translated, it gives CASSPRGGIHEQYF. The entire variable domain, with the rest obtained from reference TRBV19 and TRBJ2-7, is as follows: DGGITQSPKYLFRKEGQNVTLSCEQNLNHDAMYWYRQDPGQGLRLIYYSQIVNDFQKGDIAEGYSVSREKKESFPLTVTSAQKNPTAFYLCASSPRGGIHEQYFGPGTRLTVT.

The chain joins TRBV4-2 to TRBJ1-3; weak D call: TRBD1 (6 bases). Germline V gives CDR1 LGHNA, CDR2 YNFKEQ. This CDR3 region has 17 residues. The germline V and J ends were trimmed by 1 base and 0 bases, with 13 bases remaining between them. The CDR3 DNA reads TGTGCCAGCAGCCAAGGAGTTGGGGGCGGCTCTGGAAACACCATATATTTT. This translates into CASSQGVGGGSGNTIYF.

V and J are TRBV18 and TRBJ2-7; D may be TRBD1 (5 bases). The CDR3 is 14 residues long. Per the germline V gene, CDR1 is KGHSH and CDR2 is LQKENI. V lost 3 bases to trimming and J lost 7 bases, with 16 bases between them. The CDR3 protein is CASSPLEQVEEQYF. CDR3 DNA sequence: TGTGCCAGCTCACCCCTAGAACAGGTGGAAGAGCAGTACTTC.

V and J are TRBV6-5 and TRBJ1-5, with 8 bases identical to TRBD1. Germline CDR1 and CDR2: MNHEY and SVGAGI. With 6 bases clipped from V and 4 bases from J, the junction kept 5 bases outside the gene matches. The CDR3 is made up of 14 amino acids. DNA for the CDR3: TGTGCCAGCAGAGATCAGGGGGCGAATCAGCCCCAGCATTTT. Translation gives CASRDQGANQPQHF.

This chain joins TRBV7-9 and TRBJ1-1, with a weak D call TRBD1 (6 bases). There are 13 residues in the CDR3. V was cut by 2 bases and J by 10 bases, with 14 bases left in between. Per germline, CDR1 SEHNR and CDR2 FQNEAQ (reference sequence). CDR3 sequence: CASSLPDRRGAFF. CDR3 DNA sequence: TGTGCCAGCAGCTTACCAGACAGGCGGGGAGCTTTCTTT.

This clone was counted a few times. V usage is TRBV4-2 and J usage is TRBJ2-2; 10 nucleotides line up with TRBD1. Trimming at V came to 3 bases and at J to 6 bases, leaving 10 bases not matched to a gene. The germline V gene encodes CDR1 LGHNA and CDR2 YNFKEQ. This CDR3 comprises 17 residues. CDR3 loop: CASSQAGTGDGAGELFF. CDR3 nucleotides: TGTGCCAGCAGCCAGGCCGGGACAGGGGACGGGGCCGGGGAGCTGTTTTTT.

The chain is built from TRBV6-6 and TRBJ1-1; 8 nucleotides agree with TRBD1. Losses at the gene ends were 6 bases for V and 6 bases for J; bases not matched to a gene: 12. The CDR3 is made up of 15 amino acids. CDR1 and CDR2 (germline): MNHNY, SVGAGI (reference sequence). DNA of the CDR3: TGTGCCAGCAGGTATTCAGGGGGCGGCCTGGCTGAAGCTTTCTTT. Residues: CASRYSGGGLAEAFF.

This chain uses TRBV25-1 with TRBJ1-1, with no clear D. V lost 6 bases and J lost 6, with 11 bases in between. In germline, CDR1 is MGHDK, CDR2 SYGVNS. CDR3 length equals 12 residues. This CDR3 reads CASRRGEAEAFF. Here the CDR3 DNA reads TGTGCCAGCAGGCGGGGTGAAGCTGAAGCTTTCTTT.

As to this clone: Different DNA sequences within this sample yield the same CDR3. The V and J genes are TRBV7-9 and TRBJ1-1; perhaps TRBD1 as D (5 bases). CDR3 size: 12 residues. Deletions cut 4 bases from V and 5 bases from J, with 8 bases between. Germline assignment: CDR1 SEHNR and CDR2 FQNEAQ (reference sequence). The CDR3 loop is CASSSGGTEAFF. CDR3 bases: TGTGCCAGCAGCTCCGGGGGAACTGAAGCTTTCTTT.

CDR3 nucleotides: TGTGCCAGCAGTTTGTTTTTGGAGGCTTTCTTT. This codes for CASSLFLEAFF. The chain uses TRBV28 and TRBJ1-1; D remains unclear. The germline gives CDR1 MDHEN, CDR2 SYDVKM. V lost 3 bases and J 11 bases, leaving 10 bases between the germline ends. There are 11 residues in the CDR3. The whole variable domain, remainder taken from reference TRBV28 and TRBJ1-1, is DVKVTQSSRYLVKRTGEKVFLECVQDMDHENMFWYRQDPGLGLRLIYFSYDVKMKEKGDIPEGYSVSREKKERFSLILESASTNQTSMYLCASSLFLEAFFGQGTRLTVV.

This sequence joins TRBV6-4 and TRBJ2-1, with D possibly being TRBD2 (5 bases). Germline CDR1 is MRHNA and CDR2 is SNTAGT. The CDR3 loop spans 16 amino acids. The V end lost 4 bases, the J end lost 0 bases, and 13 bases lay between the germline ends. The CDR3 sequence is CASSVEGTGSYNEQFF. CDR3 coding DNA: TGTGCCAGCAGTGTAGAGGGCACGGGCTCCTACAATGAGCAGTTCTTC.

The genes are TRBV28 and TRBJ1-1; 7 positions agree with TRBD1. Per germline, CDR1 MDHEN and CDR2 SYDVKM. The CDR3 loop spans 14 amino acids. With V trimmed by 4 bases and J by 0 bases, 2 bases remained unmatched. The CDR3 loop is CASSYRGMNTEAFF. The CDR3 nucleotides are TGTGCCAGCAGTTACAGGGGCATGAACACTGAAGCTTTCTTT.